There are a few counts of the clone carrying this TCR beta chain. TCRdb reprocessed the 5' RACE reads via MiXCR and lists one record per CDR3 protein. The profile shows about 920,000 distinct CDR3 sequences, 10% to 15% of them singletons. Per germline, CDR1 DFQATT and CDR2 SNEGSKA (reference sequence). V was pared by 6 bases and J by 7 bases, with 11 bases between. This CDR3 has 11 amino acids. The data were obtained in a study of identical twins. This same sample was also taken into another study, of yellow fever vaccine responses in identical twins.

The chain combines TRBV20-1 with TRBJ2-3, with TRBD1 as a possible D gene (6 bases). This sequence was found in a woman between 18 and 30 years old in good health. Source material: PBMCs. CDR3 nucleotides: TGCAGTGCCCTAGGGGGTTATACGCAGTATTTT. Its translation is CSALGGYTQYF.